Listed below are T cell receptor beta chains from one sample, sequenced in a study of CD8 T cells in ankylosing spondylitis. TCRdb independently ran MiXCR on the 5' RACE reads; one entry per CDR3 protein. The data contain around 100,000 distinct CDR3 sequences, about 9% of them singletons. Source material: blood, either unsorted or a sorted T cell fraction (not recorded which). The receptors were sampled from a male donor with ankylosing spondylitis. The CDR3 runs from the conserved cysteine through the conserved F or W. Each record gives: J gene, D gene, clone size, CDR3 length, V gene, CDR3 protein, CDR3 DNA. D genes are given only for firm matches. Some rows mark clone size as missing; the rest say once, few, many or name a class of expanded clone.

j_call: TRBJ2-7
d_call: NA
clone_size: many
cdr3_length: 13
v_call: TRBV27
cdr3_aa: CASSIPGAYEQYF
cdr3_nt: TGTGCCAGCAGCATCCCGGGGGCCTACGAGCAGTACTTC

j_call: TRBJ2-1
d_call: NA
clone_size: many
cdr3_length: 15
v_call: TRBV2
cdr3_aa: CASNYDGSSYNEQFF
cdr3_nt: TGTGCCAGCAATTACGACGGGAGCTCCTACAATGAGCAGTTCTTC

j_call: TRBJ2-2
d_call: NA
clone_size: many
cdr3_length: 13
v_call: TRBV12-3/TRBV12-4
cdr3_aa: CASSSGAAGELFF
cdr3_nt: TGTGCCAGCAGTTCAGGGGCAGCCGGGGAGCTGTTTTTT

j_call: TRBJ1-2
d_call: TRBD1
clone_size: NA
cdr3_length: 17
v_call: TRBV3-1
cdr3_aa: CASSLTGTGTTIYGYTF
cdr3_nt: TGTGCCAGCAGCCTTACCGGGACAGGGACTACCATCTATGGCTACACCTTC

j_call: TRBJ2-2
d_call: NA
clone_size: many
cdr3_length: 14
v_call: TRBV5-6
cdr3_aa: CASSLNWDTHTMFF
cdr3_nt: TGTGCCAGCAGCTTGAACTGGGACACCCATACGATGTTTTTT

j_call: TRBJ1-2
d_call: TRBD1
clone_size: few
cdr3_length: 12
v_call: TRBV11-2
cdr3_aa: CASSSGGYGYTF
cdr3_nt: TGTGCCAGCAGCTCAGGGGGCTATGGCTACACCTTC

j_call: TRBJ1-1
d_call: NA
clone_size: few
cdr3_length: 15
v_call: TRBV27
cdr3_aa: CASSSLGFMNTEAFF
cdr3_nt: TGTGCCAGCAGTTCCCTAGGGTTCATGAACACTGAAGCTTTCTTT

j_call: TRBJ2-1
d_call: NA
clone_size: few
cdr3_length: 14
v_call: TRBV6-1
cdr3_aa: CATPSDADYNEQFF
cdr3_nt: TGTGCCACCCCCTCCGATGCGGACTACAATGAGCAGTTCTTC

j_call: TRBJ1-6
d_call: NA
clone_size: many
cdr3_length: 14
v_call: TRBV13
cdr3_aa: CASSLEGDNSPLHF
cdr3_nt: TGTGCCAGCAGCTTAGAAGGGGATAATTCACCCCTCCACTTT

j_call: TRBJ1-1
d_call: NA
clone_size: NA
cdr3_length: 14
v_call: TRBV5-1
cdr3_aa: CASSFRWGNTEAFF
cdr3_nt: TGCGCCAGCAGCTTCCGATGGGGGAACACTGAAGCTTTCTTT

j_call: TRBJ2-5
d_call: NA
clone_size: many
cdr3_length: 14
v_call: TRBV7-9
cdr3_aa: CASSLRGIQETQYF
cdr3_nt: TGTGCCAGCAGCTTAAGAGGGATCCAAGAGACCCAGTACTTC

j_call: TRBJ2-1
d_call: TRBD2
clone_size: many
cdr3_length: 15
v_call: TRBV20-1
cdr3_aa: CSARETSGSSVEQFF
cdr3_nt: TGCAGTGCTAGGGAGACTAGCGGGAGTTCCGTTGAGCAGTTCTTC

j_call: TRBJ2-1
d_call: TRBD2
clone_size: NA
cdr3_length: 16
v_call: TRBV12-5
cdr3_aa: CASGLVVLREDNEQFF
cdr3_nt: TGTGCTAGTGGTTTGGTAGTCTTGCGGGAGGACAATGAGCAGTTCTTC

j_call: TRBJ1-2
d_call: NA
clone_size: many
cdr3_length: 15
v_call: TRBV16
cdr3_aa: CASSQSMEQGFGYTF
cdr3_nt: TGTGCCAGCAGCCAATCGATGGAACAGGGATTTGGCTACACCTTC

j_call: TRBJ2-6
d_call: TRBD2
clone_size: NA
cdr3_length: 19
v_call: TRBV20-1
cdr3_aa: CSAWTAGTSGRRGANVLTF
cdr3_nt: TGCAGTGCTTGGACAGCCGGGACTAGCGGGAGGCGGGGGGCCAACGTCCTGACTTTC

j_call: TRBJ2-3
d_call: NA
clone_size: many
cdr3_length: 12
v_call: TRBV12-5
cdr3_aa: CASGPPAPGQYF
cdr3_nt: TGTGCTAGTGGCCCTCCGGCCCCTGGGCAGTATTTT

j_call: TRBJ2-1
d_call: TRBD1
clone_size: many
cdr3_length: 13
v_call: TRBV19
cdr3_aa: CASSRDRYNEQFF
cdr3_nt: TGTGCCAGTAGTCGGGACAGATACAATGAGCAGTTCTTC

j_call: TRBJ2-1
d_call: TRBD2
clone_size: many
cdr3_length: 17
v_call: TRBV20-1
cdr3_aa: CSARDLLAGGQGDEQFF
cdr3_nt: TGCAGTGCTAGAGATCTGTTAGCGGGAGGCCAGGGGGATGAGCAGTTCTTC

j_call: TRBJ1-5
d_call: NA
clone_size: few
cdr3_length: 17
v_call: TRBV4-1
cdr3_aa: CASSQDDTAYSNQPQHF
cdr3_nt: TGCGCCAGCAGCCAAGATGACACAGCTTATAGCAATCAGCCCCAGCATTTT

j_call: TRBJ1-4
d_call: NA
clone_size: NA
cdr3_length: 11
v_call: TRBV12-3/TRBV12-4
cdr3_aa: CASSFDEKLFF
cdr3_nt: TGTGCCAGCAGTTTCGATGAAAAACTGTTTTTT

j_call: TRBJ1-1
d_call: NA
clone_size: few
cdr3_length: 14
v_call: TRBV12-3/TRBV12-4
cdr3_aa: CASSLGTVNTEAFF
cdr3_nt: TGTGCCAGCAGTTTAGGGACGGTGAACACTGAAGCTTTCTTT

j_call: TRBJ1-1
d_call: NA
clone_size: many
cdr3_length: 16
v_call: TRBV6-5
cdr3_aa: CASSYGPGVMNTEAFF
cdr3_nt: TGTGCCAGCAGTTACGGCCCGGGGGTTATGAACACTGAAGCTTTCTTT

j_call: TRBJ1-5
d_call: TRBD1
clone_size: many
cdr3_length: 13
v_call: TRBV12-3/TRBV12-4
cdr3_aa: CASGTGWNQPQHF
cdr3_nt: TGTGCCAGCGGGACAGGGTGGAATCAGCCCCAGCATTTT

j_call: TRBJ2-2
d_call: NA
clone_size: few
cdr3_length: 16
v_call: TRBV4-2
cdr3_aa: CASSQGSGNPGGELFF
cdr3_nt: TGTGCCAGCAGCCAAGGGAGCGGTAATCCGGGCGGGGAGCTGTTTTTT

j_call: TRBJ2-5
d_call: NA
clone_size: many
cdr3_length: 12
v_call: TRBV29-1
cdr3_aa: CSVVAGKETQYF
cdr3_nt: TGCAGCGTTGTAGCAGGAAAAGAGACCCAGTACTTC

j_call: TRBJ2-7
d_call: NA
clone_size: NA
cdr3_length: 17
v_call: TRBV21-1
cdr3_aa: CASSKGEQGARTYEQYF
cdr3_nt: TGTGCCAGCAGCAAGGGCGAACAGGGGGCCCGCACCTACGAGCAGTACTTC

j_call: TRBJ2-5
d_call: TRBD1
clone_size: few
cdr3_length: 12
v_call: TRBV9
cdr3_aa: CASSVESGGLYF
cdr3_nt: TGTGCCAGCAGCGTAGAGTCAGGGGGCCTGTACTTC

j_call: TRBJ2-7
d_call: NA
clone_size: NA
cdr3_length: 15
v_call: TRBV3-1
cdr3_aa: CASSQEALGSYEQYF
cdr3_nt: TGTGCCAGCAGCCAAGAGGCGCTAGGTTCCTACGAGCAGTACTTC

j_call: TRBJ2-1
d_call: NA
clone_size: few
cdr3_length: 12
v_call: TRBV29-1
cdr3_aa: CSVVAYYNEQFF
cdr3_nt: TGCAGCGTTGTGGCTTACTACAATGAGCAGTTCTTC

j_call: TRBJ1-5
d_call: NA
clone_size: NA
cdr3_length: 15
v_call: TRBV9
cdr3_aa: CASSVDGSINQPQHF
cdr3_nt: TGTGCCAGCAGCGTAGATGGCAGCATCAATCAGCCCCAGCATTTT

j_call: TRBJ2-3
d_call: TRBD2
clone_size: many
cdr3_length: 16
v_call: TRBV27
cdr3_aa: CASDRSGRVPGNTQYF
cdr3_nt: TGTGCCAGCGACCGTAGCGGGAGAGTTCCCGGAAATACGCAGTATTTT

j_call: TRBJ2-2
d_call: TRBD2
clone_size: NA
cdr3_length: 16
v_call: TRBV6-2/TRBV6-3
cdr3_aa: CASKGGLAGVTGELFF
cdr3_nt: TGTGCCAGCAAAGGGGGACTAGCGGGTGTCACCGGGGAGCTGTTTTTT

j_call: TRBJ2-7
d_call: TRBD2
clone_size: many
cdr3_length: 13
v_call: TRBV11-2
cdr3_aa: CASSPGLGDEQYF
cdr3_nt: TGTGCCAGCAGCCCGGGACTAGGGGACGAGCAGTACTTC

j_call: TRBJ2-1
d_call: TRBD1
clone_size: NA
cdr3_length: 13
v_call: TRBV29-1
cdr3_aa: CSVPGQGAYEQFF
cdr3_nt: TGCAGCGTTCCGGGACAGGGGGCTTATGAGCAGTTCTTC

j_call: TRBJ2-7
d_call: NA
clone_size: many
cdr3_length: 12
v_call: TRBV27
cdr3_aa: CASGSGTHEQYF
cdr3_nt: TGTGCCAGCGGATCCGGGACGCACGAGCAGTACTTC

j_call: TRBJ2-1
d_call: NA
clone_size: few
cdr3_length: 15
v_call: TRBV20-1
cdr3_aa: CSARDSALDYNEQFF
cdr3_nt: TGCAGTGCTAGAGATAGTGCTTTGGACTACAATGAGCAGTTCTTC

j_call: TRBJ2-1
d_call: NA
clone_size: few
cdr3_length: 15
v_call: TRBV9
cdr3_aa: CASSVEAGPYNEQFF
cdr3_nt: TGTGCCAGCAGCGTAGAGGCGGGCCCATACAATGAGCAGTTCTTC

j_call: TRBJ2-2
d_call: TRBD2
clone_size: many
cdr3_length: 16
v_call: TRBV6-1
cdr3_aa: CASSELAGAGTGELFF
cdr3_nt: TGTGCCAGCAGTGAATTAGCGGGAGCGGGAACCGGGGAGCTGTTTTTT

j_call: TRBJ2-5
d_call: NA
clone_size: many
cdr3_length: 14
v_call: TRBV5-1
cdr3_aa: CASSLRTDQETQYF
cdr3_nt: TGCGCCAGCAGCTTACGGACAGACCAAGAGACCCAGTACTTC

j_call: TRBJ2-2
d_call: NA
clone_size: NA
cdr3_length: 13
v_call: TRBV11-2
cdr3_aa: CAIISPRTGELFF
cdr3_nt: TGTGCCATCATCTCTCCAAGAACCGGGGAGCTGTTTTTT

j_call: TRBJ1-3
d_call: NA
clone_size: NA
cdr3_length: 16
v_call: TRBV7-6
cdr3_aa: CASSLWSDSSGNTIYF
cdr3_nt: TGTGCCAGCAGCTTATGGAGTGACAGCTCTGGAAACACCATATATTTT

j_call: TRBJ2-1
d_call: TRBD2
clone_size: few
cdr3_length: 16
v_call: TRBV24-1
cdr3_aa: CATSDLVAGGTNEQFF
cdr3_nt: TGTGCCACCAGTGATTTAGTAGCGGGAGGGACAAATGAGCAGTTCTTC

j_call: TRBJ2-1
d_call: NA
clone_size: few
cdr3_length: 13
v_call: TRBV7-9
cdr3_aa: CASSSDVNNEQFF
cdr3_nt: TGTGCCAGCAGTTCAGACGTCAACAATGAGCAGTTCTTC

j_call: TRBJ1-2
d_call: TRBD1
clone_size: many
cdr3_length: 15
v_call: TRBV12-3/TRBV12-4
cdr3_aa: CASSLEAGGNYGYTF
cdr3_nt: TGTGCCAGCAGTTTAGAAGCAGGGGGCAACTATGGCTACACCTTC

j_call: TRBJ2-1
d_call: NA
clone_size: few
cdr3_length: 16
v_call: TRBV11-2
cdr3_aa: CASSLDPLEFYNEQFF
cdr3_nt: TGTGCCAGCAGCTTAGATCCGCTAGAGTTTTACAATGAGCAGTTCTTC

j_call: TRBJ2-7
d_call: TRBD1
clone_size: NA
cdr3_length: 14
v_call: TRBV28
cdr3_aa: CASTDPGGLIEQYF
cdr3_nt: TGTGCCAGCACCGACCCAGGGGGATTGATCGAGCAGTACTTC

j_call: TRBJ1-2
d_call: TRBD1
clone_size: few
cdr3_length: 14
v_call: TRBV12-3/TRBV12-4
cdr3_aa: CASSPHRGSYGYTF
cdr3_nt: TGTGCCAGCAGTCCTCACAGGGGGAGTTATGGCTACACCTTC

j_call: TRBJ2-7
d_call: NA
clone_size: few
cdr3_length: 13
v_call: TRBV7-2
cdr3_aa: CASSSMFGAEQYF
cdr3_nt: TGTGCCAGCAGCTCCATGTTCGGCGCCGAGCAGTACTTC

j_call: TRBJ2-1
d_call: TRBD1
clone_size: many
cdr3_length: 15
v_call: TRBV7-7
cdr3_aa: CASSLAGGAYNEQFF
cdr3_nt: TGTGCCAGCAGCTTAGCAGGGGGCGCCTACAATGAGCAGTTCTTC

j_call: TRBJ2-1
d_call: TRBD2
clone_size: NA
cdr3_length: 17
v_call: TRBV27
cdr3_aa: CASSLGTSGRWYNEQFF
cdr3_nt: TGTGCCAGCAGTCTCGGGACTAGCGGGAGGTGGTACAATGAGCAGTTCTTC